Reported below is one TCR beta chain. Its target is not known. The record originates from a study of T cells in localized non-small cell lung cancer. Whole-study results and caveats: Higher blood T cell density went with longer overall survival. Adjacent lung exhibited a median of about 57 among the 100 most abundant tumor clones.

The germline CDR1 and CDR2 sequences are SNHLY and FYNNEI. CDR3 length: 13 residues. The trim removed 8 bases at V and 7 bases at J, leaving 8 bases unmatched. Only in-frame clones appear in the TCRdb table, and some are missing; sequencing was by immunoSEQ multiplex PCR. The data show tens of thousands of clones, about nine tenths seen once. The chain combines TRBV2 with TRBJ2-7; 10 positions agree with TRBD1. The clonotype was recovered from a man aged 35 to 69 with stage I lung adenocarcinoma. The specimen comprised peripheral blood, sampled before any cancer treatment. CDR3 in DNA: TGTGCCAGCGGGCCGGGACAGGGGAAGGAGCAGTACTTC. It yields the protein CASGPGQGKEQYF.